A selection of T cell receptor beta chains follows, all from one sample in a study of T cell repertoires in cytomegalovirus infection. One entry per CDR3 protein results from TCRdb running MiXCR on the reads. This sample yields 150,000 to 160,000 distinct CDR3 sequences, of which about 20% are seen a single time; 9.5% to 13% belongs to the top ten. Sequencing was performed on PBMCs. These receptor sequences come from a human donor in good health (CMV status not recorded). Some clones in this sample may be carry-over from other donors' samples. Both conserved end residues are part of each CDR3. D genes are given only for firm matches. Rows may omit the clone size; those that give it use once, few, many or a size class.

j_call d_call v_call clone_size cdr3_aa cdr3_nt
TRBJ1-2 NA TRBV12-3/TRBV12-4 few CASSSQGSYGYTF TGTGCCAGCAGTTCACAGGGTTCGTATGGCTACACCTTC
TRBJ1-6 NA TRBV7-6 few CASSLGVSPLHF TGTGCCAGCAGCTTAGGGGTGTCACCCCTCCACTTT
TRBJ2-1 TRBD2 TRBV20-1 NA CSASDSSGRSYNEQFF TGCAGTGCTAGTGACTCTAGCGGGAGGAGTTACAATGAGCAGTTCTTC
TRBJ1-1 NA TRBV10-3 few CAIRRRDNTEAFF TGTGCCATCAGGAGACGGGACAACACTGAAGCTTTCTTT
TRBJ2-3 NA TRBV29-1 NA CSVVGLSTDTQYF TGCAGCGTTGTCGGGCTGAGCACAGATACGCAGTATTTT
TRBJ2-4 TRBD2 TRBV28 NA CASSFLLFGGGENIQYF TGTGCCAGCAGTTTTCTATTGTTTGGCGGGGGGGAAAACATTCAGTACTTC
TRBJ2-1 NA TRBV19 few CASSGQLGEFF TGTGCCAGTAGTGGGCAGCTTGGGGAGTTCTTC
TRBJ2-2 NA TRBV28 few CASSRAGPGELFF TGTGCCAGCAGTCGAGCCGGGCCCGGGGAGCTGTTTTTT
TRBJ2-7 NA TRBV7-2 many CASRLSGTEQYF TGTGCCAGCAGGCTAAGTGGGACCGAGCAGTACTTC
TRBJ2-2 NA TRBV28 few CASSLWTTPGAGELFF TGTGCCAGCAGTTTATGGACTACCCCGGGCGCCGGGGAGCTGTTTTTT
TRBJ2-2 NA TRBV7-3 few CASSEQGLGNTGELFF TGTGCCAGCAGCGAACAGGGATTAGGGAACACCGGGGAGCTGTTTTTT
TRBJ1-1 NA TRBV7-9 many CASSGDGTEAFF TGTGCCAGCAGTGGTGACGGGACTGAAGCTTTCTTT
TRBJ1-1 NA TRBV7-6 few CASSLMGEVGTEAFF TGTGCCAGCAGCTTAATGGGGGAGGTCGGGACTGAAGCTTTCTTT
TRBJ1-2 NA TRBV6-6 many CASSYSGQSYGYTF TGTGCCAGCAGTTACTCGGGCCAGTCCTATGGCTACACCTTC
TRBJ1-2 NA TRBV2 NA CASSDPGFSFGYTF TGTGCCAGCAGTGATCCGGGGTTCTCCTTTGGCTACACCTTC
TRBJ2-7 TRBD1 TRBV27 few CASSFTFQGANVEQYF TGTGCCAGCAGTTTCACTTTCCAGGGGGCGAATGTCGAGCAGTACTTC